This T cell receptor beta chain was profiled in a study of shared clonotypes between healthy human individuals. As for this clone: What it binds is unknown.

All donors were healthy HIV-negative adults lacking recent acute infections or vaccinations. Adult Caucasians living in Nashville, Tennessee made up all of the donors. Splitting the CD4+ cells yielded a CD45RA+ naive subset and a CD45RA-negative memory subset. Here immunoSEQ multiplex PCR was the method, and the copy in TCRdb shows in-frame clones only, minus some. In the table there are just over 2,000,000 clones, 90% to 95% of which are singletons. General study findings and limits: All-four-donor shared clonotypes had higher generation probabilities than non-shared clonotypes did.

The specimen was naive CD4+ T cells sorted from blood. The subset was: CD45RA+ positively selected. The receptor's source is a man between 18 and 29 years old in good health.

The CDR3 loop is CASSQDAGQPNSPLHF. The CDR3 DNA reads TGCGCCAGCAGCCAAGACGCTGGACAGCCTAATTCACCCCTCCACTTT. V gene TRBV4-3 combines with J gene TRBJ1-6; TRBD1 is a possible D gene (6 bases). The V end was cut by 0 bases, the J end by 6 bases, with 12 bases between. This CDR3 is built from 16 residues. The V gene's germline CDR1 is LGHNA and CDR2 YSLEER.